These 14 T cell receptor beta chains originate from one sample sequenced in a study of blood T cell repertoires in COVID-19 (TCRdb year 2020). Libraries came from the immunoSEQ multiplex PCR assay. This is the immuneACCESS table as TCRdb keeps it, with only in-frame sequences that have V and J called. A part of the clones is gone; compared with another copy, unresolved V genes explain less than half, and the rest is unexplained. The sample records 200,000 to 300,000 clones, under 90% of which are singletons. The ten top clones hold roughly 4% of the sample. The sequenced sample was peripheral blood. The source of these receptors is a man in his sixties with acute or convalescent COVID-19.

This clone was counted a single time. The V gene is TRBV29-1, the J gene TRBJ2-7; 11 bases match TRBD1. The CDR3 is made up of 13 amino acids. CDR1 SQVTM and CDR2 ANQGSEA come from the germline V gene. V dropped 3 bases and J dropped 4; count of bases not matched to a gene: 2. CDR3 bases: TGCAGCGTTGAGGACAGGGGGCAGTACGAGCAGTACTTC. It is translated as CSVEDRGQYEQYF.

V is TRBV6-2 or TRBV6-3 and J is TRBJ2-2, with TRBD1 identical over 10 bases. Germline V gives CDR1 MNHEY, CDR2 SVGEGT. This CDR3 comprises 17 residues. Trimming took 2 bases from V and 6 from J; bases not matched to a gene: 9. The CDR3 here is CASSYLAGTGVAGELFF. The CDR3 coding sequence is TGTGCCAGCAGTTACCTCGCCGGGACAGGGGTGGCCGGGGAGCTGTTTTTT.

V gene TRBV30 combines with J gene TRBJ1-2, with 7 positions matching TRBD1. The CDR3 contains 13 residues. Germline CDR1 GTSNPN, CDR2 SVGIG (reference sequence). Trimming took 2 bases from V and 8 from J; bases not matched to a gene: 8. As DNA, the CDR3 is TGTGCCTGGAGTCCGACAGGGCCTGCAGGCTACACCTTC. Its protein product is CAWSPTGPAGYTF.

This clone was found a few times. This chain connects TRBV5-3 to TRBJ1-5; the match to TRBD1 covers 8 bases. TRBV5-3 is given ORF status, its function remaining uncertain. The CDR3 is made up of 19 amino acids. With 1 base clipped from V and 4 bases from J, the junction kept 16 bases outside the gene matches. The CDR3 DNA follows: TGTGCCAGAAGCTTGCCTTCCGCCCCGACAGGGGAAGGGAATCAGCCCCAGCATTTT. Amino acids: CARSLPSAPTGEGNQPQHF.

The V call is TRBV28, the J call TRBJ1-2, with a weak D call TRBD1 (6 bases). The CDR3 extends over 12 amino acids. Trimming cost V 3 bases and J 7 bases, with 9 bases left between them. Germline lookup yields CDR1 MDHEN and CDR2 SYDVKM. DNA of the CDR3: TGTGCCAGCAGTTTGCAGGGGTTTGGCTACACCTTC. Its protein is CASSLQGFGYTF.

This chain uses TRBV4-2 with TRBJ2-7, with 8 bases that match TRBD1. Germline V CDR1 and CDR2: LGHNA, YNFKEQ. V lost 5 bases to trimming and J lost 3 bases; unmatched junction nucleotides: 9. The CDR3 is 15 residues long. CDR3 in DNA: TGTGCCAGCAGCTATTTTAAACAGGGGGACTACGAGCAGTACTTC. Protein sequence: CASSYFKQGDYEQYF.

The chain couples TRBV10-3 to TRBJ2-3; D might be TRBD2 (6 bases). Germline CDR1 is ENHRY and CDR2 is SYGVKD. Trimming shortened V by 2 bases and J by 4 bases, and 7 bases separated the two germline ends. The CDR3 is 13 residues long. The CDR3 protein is CAISEGTPDTQYF. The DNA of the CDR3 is TGTGCCATCAGTGAGGGGACTCCAGATACGCAGTATTTT.

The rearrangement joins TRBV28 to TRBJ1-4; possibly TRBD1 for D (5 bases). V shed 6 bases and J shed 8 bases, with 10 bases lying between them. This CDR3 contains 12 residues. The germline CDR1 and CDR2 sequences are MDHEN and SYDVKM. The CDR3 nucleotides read TGTGCCAGCAGAGACAGTTTCGAAAAACTGTTTTTT. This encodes CASRDSFEKLFF.

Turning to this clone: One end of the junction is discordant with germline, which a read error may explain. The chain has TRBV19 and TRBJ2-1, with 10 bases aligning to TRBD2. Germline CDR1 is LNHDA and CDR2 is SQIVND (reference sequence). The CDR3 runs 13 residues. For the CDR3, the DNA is TGTGCCAGTTCCCAGAGCGCTAGCGGGAGAGGAGTCTTC. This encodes CASSQSASGRGVF. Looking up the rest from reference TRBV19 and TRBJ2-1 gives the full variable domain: DGGITQSPKYLFRKEGQNVTLSCEQNLNHDAMYWYRQDPGQGLRLIYYSQIVNDFQKGDIAEGYSVSREKKESFPLTVTSAQKNPTAFYLCASSQSASGRGVFGPGTRLTVL.

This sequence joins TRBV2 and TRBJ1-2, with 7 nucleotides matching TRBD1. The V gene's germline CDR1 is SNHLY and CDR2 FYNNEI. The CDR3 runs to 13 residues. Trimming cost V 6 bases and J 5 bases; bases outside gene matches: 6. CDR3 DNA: TGTGCCAGCAGGGGGGACAGTCCTTATGGCTACACCTTC. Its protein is CASRGDSPYGYTF. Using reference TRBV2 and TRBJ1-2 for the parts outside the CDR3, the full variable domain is EPEVTQTPSHQVTQMGQEVILRCVPISNHLYFYWYRQILGQKVEFLVSFYNNEISEKSEIFDDQFSVERPDGSNFTLKIRSTKLEDSAMYFCASRGDSPYGYTFGSGTRLTVV.

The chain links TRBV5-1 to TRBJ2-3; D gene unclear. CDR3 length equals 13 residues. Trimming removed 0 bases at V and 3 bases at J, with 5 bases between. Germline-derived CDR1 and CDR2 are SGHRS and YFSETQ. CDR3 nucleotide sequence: TGCGCCAGCAGCTTGGGTCAGACAGATACGCAGTATTTT. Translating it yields CASSLGQTDTQYF.

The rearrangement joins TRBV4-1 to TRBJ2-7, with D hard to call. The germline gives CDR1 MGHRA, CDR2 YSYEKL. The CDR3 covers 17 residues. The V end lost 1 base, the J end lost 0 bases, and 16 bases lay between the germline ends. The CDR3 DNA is TGCGCCAGCAGCCAAGCCCCAAGCGACCCTCTCTCCTACGAGCAGTACTTC. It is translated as CASSQAPSDPLSYEQYF.

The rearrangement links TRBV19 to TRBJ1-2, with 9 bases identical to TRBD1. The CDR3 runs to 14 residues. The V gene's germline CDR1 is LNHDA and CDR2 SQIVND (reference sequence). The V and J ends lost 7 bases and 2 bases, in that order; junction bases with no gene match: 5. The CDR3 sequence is CASTLGQGNYGYTF. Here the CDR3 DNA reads TGTGCCAGTACCCTCGGACAGGGGAACTATGGCTACACCTTC.

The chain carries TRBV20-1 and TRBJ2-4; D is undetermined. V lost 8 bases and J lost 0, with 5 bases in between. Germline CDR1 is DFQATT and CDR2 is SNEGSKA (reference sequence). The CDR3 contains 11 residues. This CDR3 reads CSSVAKNIQYF. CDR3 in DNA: TGCAGTTCCGTAGCCAAAAACATTCAGTACTTC.